What follows are 4 T cell receptor beta chains derived from one specimen sequenced in a study of shared clonotypes between healthy human individuals. Profiling relied on immunoSEQ multiplex PCR, and the TCRdb table lists in-frame clones only, not all of them. Of millions of clones in the sample, 85% to 95% are singletons; the top ten hold 0.1% to 0.15%. Material for sequencing was naive CD4+ T cells sorted from blood. Regarding subset: CD45RA+ positively selected. Source of these receptors: a young man in good health.

This chain connects TRBV4-2 to TRBJ1-1; 8 bases match TRBD1. The germline V gene has CDR1 LGHNA and CDR2 YNFKEQ. J lost 1 base, V lost 2 bases, and 6 bases had no gene match. The CDR3 has 16 amino acids. The CDR3, as DNA: TGTGCCAGCAGCCAATGGCAGGGGGCTGGGAACACTGAAGCTTTCTTT. The encoded protein is CASSQWQGAGNTEAFF.

This chain uses TRBV18 with TRBJ1-6; D is perhaps TRBD1 (6 bases). V lost 5 bases and J 6 bases, leaving 14 bases between the germline ends. The CDR3 spans 15 residues. The germline V gene has CDR1 KGHSH and CDR2 LQKENI. This CDR3 reads CASSGGSKPNSPLHF. CDR3 in DNA: TGTGCCAGCTCAGGGGGCAGCAAACCTAATTCACCCCTCCACTTT.

This clone was observed a few times. The rearrangement links TRBV5-4 to TRBJ1-2; unclear D gene. Trimming cost V 5 bases and J 2 bases, with 13 bases left between them. Germline V gene data show CDR1 as SGHNT and CDR2 as YYREEE (reference sequence). This CDR3 region has 14 residues. CDR3 region: CASSPMEQNYGYTF. CDR3 in DNA: TGTGCCAGCAGTCCGATGGAGCAGAACTATGGCTACACCTTC.

This chain uses TRBV10-3 with TRBJ2-3, with D perhaps matching TRBD2 (5 bases). The V gene lost 8 bases and the J gene lost 2 bases, with 14 bases spanning the gap. This CDR3 is 14 amino acids long. The germline gives CDR1 ENHRY, CDR2 SYGVKD. The CDR3 protein is CAIRQPGNTDTQYF. The CDR3 nucleotides read TGTGCCATCCGTCAACCCGGGAACACAGATACGCAGTATTTT.